A single sample gave rise to the 29 T cell receptor beta chains below, sequenced in a study of PD-1 blockade in classical Hodgkin lymphoma. The protocol was immunoSEQ multiplex PCR, while the TCRdb copy is restricted to in-frame clones and leaves out a portion. Counted here are roughly 20,000 clones, about 94% occurring once; the ten biggest clones make up roughly 5.1%. Time point noted: newly diagnosed, previously untreated cHL patient sample. The specimen was peripheral blood mononuclear cells (PBMCs). These receptor sequences come from a human donor with classical Hodgkin lymphoma.

J is TRBJ2-1 and V is TRBV5-1, with 13 bases lining up with TRBD2. This CDR3 has 20 residues. J lost 0 bases, V lost 4 bases, and 13 bases had no gene match. CDR1 is SGHRS, CDR2 YFSETQ, per germline. The CDR3 DNA reads as TGCGCCAGCAGCGCCTCTTCTACTAGCGGGGGGGCAAGCTCCTACAATGAGCAGTTCTTC. Translated: CASSASSTSGGASSYNEQFF.

The chain carries TRBV6-5 and TRBJ2-7; possibly TRBD1 for D (5 bases). The CDR3 totals 14 residues. Germline V CDR1 and CDR2: MNHEY, SVGAGI. Trimming removed 2 bases at V and 6 bases at J, with 14 bases between. This CDR3 reads CASSYTTASREQYF. The CDR3 DNA follows: TGTGCCAGCAGTTACACGACAGCCTCCCGCGAGCAGTACTTC.

V usage is TRBV27 and J usage is TRBJ2-1; TRBD2 matches 14 bases. This CDR3 region has 17 residues. J lost 6 bases, V lost 4 bases, and 8 bases had no gene match. The germline V gene encodes CDR1 MNHEY and CDR2 SMNVEV (reference sequence). The CDR3 loop is CASSSGTSGGGLNEQFF. The CDR3 DNA follows: TGTGCCAGCAGTTCAGGGACTAGCGGGGGTGGTCTCAATGAGCAGTTCTTC.

V usage is TRBV5-1 and J usage is TRBJ1-2, with 9 bases fitting TRBD1. Germline values: CDR1 SGHRS, CDR2 YFSETQ. The CDR3 spans 14 residues. Trimming took 0 bases from V and 4 from J; bases not matched to a gene: 1. For the CDR3, the DNA is TGCGCCAGCAGCTTGGTGGGACAGGGCTATGGCTACACCTTC. This translates into CASSLVGQGYGYTF. Together with reference TRBV5-1 and TRBJ1-2, the CDR3 gives the full variable domain: KAGVTQTPRYLIKTRGQQVTLSCSPISGHRSVSWYQQTPGQGLQFLFEYFSETQRNKGNFPGRFSGRQFSNSRSEMNVSTLELGDSALYLCASSLVGQGYGYTFGSGTRLTVV.

This chain uses TRBV27 with TRBJ2-1, with unresolved D. The CDR3 extends over 12 amino acids. Germline CDR1 and CDR2: MNHEY and SMNVEV (reference sequence). V was clipped by 5 bases and J by 7 bases, with 9 bases between them. CDR3 coding DNA: TGTGCCAGCAGTCTAGGTTCTAATGAGCAGTTCTTC. Its protein product is CASSLGSNEQFF.

The chain links TRBV19 to TRBJ2-1; 8 bases agree with TRBD2. This CDR3 is built from 13 residues. The germline CDR1 and CDR2 sequences are LNHDA and SQIVND (reference sequence). The V and J ends lost 8 bases and 5 bases, in that order; junction bases with no gene match: 5. CDR3: CASGSGGDNEQFF. The CDR3 nucleotides read TGTGCCAGTGGGTCCGGGGGGGACAATGAGCAGTTCTTC.

The table lists this clone with a count of one. The chain recombines TRBV5-4 with TRBJ2-7; 8 bases match TRBD1. The CDR3 sequence is 13 residues long. CDR1 and CDR2 (germline): SGHNT, YYREEE (reference sequence). V was pared by 3 bases and J by 6 bases, with 5 bases of the junction left unmatched. The CDR3 is CASSSGQGTEQYF. CDR3 DNA: TGTGCCAGCAGCTCCGGACAGGGTACCGAGCAGTACTTC.

The rearrangement joins TRBV5-4 to TRBJ1-5, with TRBD1 as a possible D gene (6 bases). The length of the CDR3 is 13 residues. The germline CDR1 and CDR2 sequences are SGHNT and YYREEE (reference sequence). Trimming left V 2 bases short and J 11 bases short, with 14 bases between. CDR3 DNA sequence: TGTGCCAGCAGCTTTTTTTTCCACAGGGCCCAGCATTTT. It yields the protein CASSFFFHRAQHF.

This sequence joins TRBV5-1 and TRBJ2-1; D may be TRBD2 (5 bases). Trimming cost V 1 base and J 5 bases, with 7 bases left between them. The CDR3 is made up of 13 amino acids. Looked up from germline, CDR1 is SGHRS and CDR2 is YFSETQ. The CDR3 loop reads CASSLFSDNEQFF. As DNA, the CDR3 is TGCGCCAGCAGCTTGTTTAGCGACAATGAGCAGTTCTTC.

The sample holds a few counts of this clone. The chain employs TRBV19 and TRBJ1-5; weak D call: TRBD1 (5 bases). Germline values: CDR1 LNHDA, CDR2 SQIVND (reference sequence). The CDR3 is 15 residues long. Trimming cost V 0 bases and J 5 bases, with 11 bases left between them. For the CDR3, the DNA is TGTGCCAGTAGTATAGAGCGGGGGGGGTATCAGCCCCAGCATTTT. It codes for CASSIERGGYQPQHF.

V is TRBV19 and J is TRBJ2-7, with no clear D. CDR3 length: 14 residues. Germline V gene data show CDR1 as LNHDA and CDR2 as SQIVND (reference sequence). V gave up 1 base and J gave up 0 bases, with 7 bases separating them. The DNA for the CDR3 is TGTGCCAGTAGTATAGCAGCAGCCTCCTACGAGCAGTACTTC. Its protein is CASSIAAASYEQYF.

The V gene is TRBV29-1, the J gene TRBJ1-3, with TRBD1 as a possible D gene (5 bases). V shed 7 bases and J shed 2 bases, with 9 bases lying between them. This CDR3 comprises 12 residues. Germline CDR1 SQVTM, CDR2 ANQGSEA. The CDR3 sequence is CSARTTGNTIYF. In nucleotides, the CDR3 is TGCAGCGCCAGGACAACTGGAAACACCATATATTTT.

The V and J genes are TRBV16 and TRBJ2-7, with 8 bases identical to TRBD1. Trimming removed 0 bases from V and 3 bases from J; junction bases left unmatched: 4. CDR1 is KGHSY, CDR2 FQNENV, per germline. The CDR3 is made up of 15 amino acids. CDR3 sequence (DNA): TGTGCCAGCAGCCAATCCGGACAGGGTCGCTACGAGCAGTACTTC. It translates to CASSQSGQGRYEQYF. Drawing the rest from reference TRBV16 and TRBJ2-7, the complete variable domain is GEEVAQTPKHLVRGEGQKAKLYCAPIKGHSYVFWYQQVLKNEFKFLISFQNENVFDETGMPKERFSAKCLPNSPCSLEIQATKLEDSAVYFCASSQSGQGRYEQYFGPGTRLTVT.

V gene TRBV7-9 combines with J gene TRBJ2-1; 12 bases align to TRBD2. The CDR3 is 15 residues long. Germline V CDR1 and CDR2: SEHNR, FQNEAQ (reference sequence). The junction had 3 bases not matched to a gene; V was cut back by 3 bases and J by 6 bases. The CDR3 nucleotides are TGTGCCAGCAGCTTGGAACTAGCGGGGGGCAATGAGCAGTTCTTC. As protein: CASSLELAGGNEQFF.

The CDR3 here is CASSLRSDIRGEQYF. In DNA, the CDR3 is TGTGCCAGCAGCTTAAGGTCGGATATACGGGGAGAGCAGTACTTC. This chain joins TRBV7-9 and TRBJ2-7; perhaps TRBD2 as D (5 bases). V lost 2 bases, J lost 7 bases, and 18 bases lay in between. The CDR3 is made up of 15 amino acids. Germline CDR1 and CDR2: SEHNR and FQNEAQ (reference sequence).

V usage is TRBV7-6 and J usage is TRBJ2-7; TRBD2 aligns across 13 bases. Germline V CDR1 and CDR2: SGHVS, FNYEAQ. The CDR3 runs to 14 residues. Trimming cost V 4 bases and J 9 bases; bases outside gene matches: 6. CDR3 region: CASSSSRLAGGQYF. CDR3 bases: TGTGCCAGCAGCTCGAGCCGACTAGCGGGGGGGCAGTACTTC.

This chain links TRBV5-1 with TRBJ1-1; TRBD1 aligns across 7 bases. The J segment lost 1 base and the V segment lost 3 bases, leaving 6 bases of the junction unmatched. There are 15 residues in the CDR3. The germline V gene encodes CDR1 SGHRS and CDR2 YFSETQ. CDR3 in DNA: TGCGCCAGCAGCTCAGGGACAGCTCAGAACACTGAAGCTTTCTTT. This sequence encodes CASSSGTAQNTEAFF.

J is TRBJ2-5 and V is TRBV7-3, with D possibly TRBD2 on 7 matching bases. Germline V CDR1 and CDR2: SGHTA, FQGTGA. The CDR3 covers 16 residues. The ends were cut back, 6 bases at V and 4 bases at J, with 21 bases in the middle. CDR3 bases: TGTGCCAGCAGTTTCTGGGGAGGGGGTCGGATAGAGACCCAGTACTTC. It encodes CASSFWGGGRIETQYF.

This chain connects TRBV7-7 to TRBJ2-5; 7 positions match TRBD2. Germline CDR1 and CDR2: SSHAT and FNYEAQ (reference sequence). V dropped 6 bases and J dropped 4; count of bases not matched to a gene: 14. This CDR3 is built from 16 residues. The CDR3 protein is CASSPSGAGGGETQYF. The CDR3 DNA reads as TGTGCCAGCAGTCCCAGCGGGGCCGGGGGAGGAGAGACCCAGTACTTC. Filled out from reference TRBV7-7 and TRBJ2-5, the complete variable domain reads GAGVSQSPRYKVTKRGQDVTLRCDPISSHATLYWYQQALGQGPEFLTYFNYEAQPDKSGLPSDRFSAERPEGSISTLTIQRTEQRDSAMYRCASSPSGAGGGETQYFGPGTRLLVL.

The chain combines TRBV6-1 with TRBJ1-1, with D unresolved. Germline V gene sequence: CDR1 MNHNS, CDR2 SASEGT. The CDR3 sequence is 14 residues long. V lost 3 bases and J 1 base, leaving 9 bases between the germline ends. The CDR3 region has the DNA TGTGCCAGCAGTGAGAGATTTAAGAACACTGAAGCTTTCTTT. This sequence encodes CASSERFKNTEAFF.

The rearrangement uses TRBV7-3 and TRBJ2-2; 9 nucleotides match TRBD1. Trimming at V came to 2 bases and at J to 6 bases, leaving 10 bases not matched to a gene. Germline CDR1 is SGHTA and CDR2 is FQGTGA. CDR3 length: 17 amino acids. This CDR3 is CASSLSFGTGFAGELFF. The CDR3 DNA is TGTGCCAGCAGCTTATCCTTTGGGACAGGGTTCGCCGGGGAGCTGTTTTTT.

The chain links TRBV5-1 to TRBJ1-4; no clear D. The CDR3 contains 16 residues. Trimming removed 6 bases at V and 4 bases at J, with 19 bases between. From germline, CDR1 is SGHRS and CDR2 YFSETQ. CDR3: CASTSGSAGYNEKLFF. Written as DNA, the CDR3 is TGCGCCAGCACCTCGGGGTCTGCCGGCTATAATGAAAAACTGTTTTTT.

V gene TRBV5-8 combines with J gene TRBJ2-5; D tentatively reads TRBD1 or TRBD2 (5 bases each). Trimming stripped 4 bases from V and 4 bases from J, with 20 bases between. CDR3 length equals 16 residues. Germline-derived CDR1 and CDR2 are SGHTS and YDEGEE. This CDR3 is CASSLTHGALGETQYF. The CDR3 coding sequence is TGTGCCAGCAGCCTGACGCACGGGGCGTTGGGAGAGACCCAGTACTTC.

The gene calls are TRBV2 and TRBJ2-5; 8 bases line up with TRBD2. V dropped 9 bases and J dropped 5; count of bases not matched to a gene: 11. CDR3 length: 14 amino acids. The germline gives CDR1 SNHLY, CDR2 FYNNEI. CDR3 bases: TGTGCCAGGGGCGAGCGGGGGCGTAGGGAGACCCAGTACTTC. Protein sequence: CARGERGRRETQYF. The complete variable domain, with remaining parts taken from reference TRBV2 and TRBJ2-5, reads EPEVTQTPSHQVTQMGQEVILRCVPISNHLYFYWYRQILGQKVEFLVSFYNNEISEKSEIFDDQFSVERPDGSNFTLKIRSTKLEDSAMYFCARGERGRRETQYFGPGTRLLVL.

J is TRBJ2-7 and V is TRBV30, with D perhaps given as TRBD1 or TRBD2 (8 bases each). This CDR3 region has 16 residues. With 3 bases removed from V and 3 bases from J, the gap between germline ends came to 21 bases. CDR1 and CDR2 from the germline V gene are GTSNPN and SVGIG (reference sequence). This CDR3 is CAWSGRGRGRLYEQYF. The CDR3 DNA reads as TGTGCCTGGAGCGGGAGGGGCAGGGGGCGTCTCTACGAGCAGTACTTC.

The chain is built from TRBV11-2 and TRBJ2-1, with D hard to call. Germline CDR1 is SGHAT and CDR2 is FQNNGV. The germline V and J ends were trimmed by 6 bases and 6 bases, with 18 bases remaining between them. The CDR3 covers 15 residues. The CDR3 DNA reads as TGTGCCAGCAGTTTGCACCCAGATTGGAGCAATGAGCAGTTCTTC. Translating gives CASSLHPDWSNEQFF.

V gene TRBV4-3 combines with J gene TRBJ1-1, with D unclear. In germline, CDR1 is LGHNA, CDR2 YSLEER. There are 13 residues in the CDR3. The germline V and J ends were trimmed by 1 base and 3 bases, with 6 bases remaining between them. CDR3 nucleotide sequence: TGCGCCAGCAGCCAAGCACGGGACACTGAAGCTTTCTTT. This sequence encodes CASSQARDTEAFF.

This chain uses TRBV5-1 with TRBJ2-1; 7 positions match TRBD1. The V segment lost 6 bases and the J segment 4 bases; nucleotides outside the gene matches: 7. The CDR3 is made up of 14 amino acids. Germline V gives CDR1 SGHRS, CDR2 YFSETQ. The CDR3 DNA is TGCGCCAGCACTTCCGGGACAGAGTACAATGAGCAGTTCTTC. Translation: CASTSGTEYNEQFF. Based on the CDR3 plus reference TRBV5-1 and TRBJ2-1, the full variable domain is KAGVTQTPRYLIKTRGQQVTLSCSPISGHRSVSWYQQTPGQGLQFLFEYFSETQRNKGNFPGRFSGRQFSNSRSEMNVSTLELGDSALYLCASTSGTEYNEQFFGPGTRLTVL.

This clone has just one count. The chain uses TRBV7-2 and TRBJ2-5; TRBD2 agrees at 11 bases. CDR1 is SGHTA and CDR2 is FQGNSA in the germline V gene. This CDR3 is built from 21 residues. Unmatched junction bases numbered 20, after V lost 0 bases and J lost 5 bases. CDR3 nucleotide sequence: TGTGCCAGCAGCTTAGCTAGGTCACTAGCGGGGGTACATTGGCGATCGGAGACCCAGTACTTC. Amino acid sequence: CASSLARSLAGVHWRSETQYF.